This T cell receptor (beta chain) was captured by sequencing in a study of T cells of healthy individuals. One entry per CDR3 protein, called by TCRdb with MiXCR from the 5' RACE reads. The sample has over 95,000 distinct CDR3 sequences, approximately 16% seen once. Note on this clonotype: One end of the junction is discordant with germline, which a read error may explain.

The CDR3 has 12 amino acids. V gene TRBV12-3 or TRBV12-4 combines with J gene TRBJ2-7; TRBD1 agrees at 8 bases. This receptor was identified in a human donor in good health. The chain's CDR3 is CASSSGTGPKEF. CDR3 DNA sequence: TGTGCCAGCAGTTCAGGGACAGGTCCGAAGGAATTC.